This is a list of T cell receptor beta chains from one sample in a study of T cell responses to AZD1222 COVID-19 vaccine. Method: immunoSEQ multiplex PCR; TCRdb's copy keeps in-frame clones and lacks some. The sample shows roughly 120,000 clones, less than 90% of them seen only once. Sequencing used peripheral blood, obtained on day 0 of AZD1222 vaccination. These receptors came from an adult in good health. The CDR3 runs from the conserved cysteine through the conserved F or W. The D gene is left open where the match is weak. Size tells how often a clone was seen (once, few, many) or the class of an expanded clone, and some rows leave it out.

cdr3_nt: TGTGCCAGTTCGGGACAGTATAGCAATCAGCCCCAGCATTTT
cdr3_aa: CASSGQYSNQPQHF
cdr3_length: 14
v_call: TRBV19
j_call: TRBJ1-5
d_call: TRBD1
clone_size: NA

cdr3_nt: TGTGCCAGCAGTCCTCAGGGAGATACGCAGTATTTT
cdr3_aa: CASSPQGDTQYF
cdr3_length: 12
v_call: TRBV3-1/TRBV3-2
j_call: TRBJ2-3
d_call: NA
clone_size: once

cdr3_nt: TGTGCCAGCAGTCTGGCTACAACCGGGGAGCTGTTTTTT
cdr3_aa: CASSLATTGELFF
cdr3_length: 13
v_call: TRBV6-5
j_call: TRBJ2-2
d_call: NA
clone_size: NA

cdr3_nt: TGTGCCAGCTCACCAGGATCACAGGGGGCACCCCAGTCTCACACCTTC
cdr3_aa: CASSPGSQGAPQSHTF
cdr3_length: 16
v_call: TRBV18
j_call: TRBJ1-2
d_call: TRBD1
clone_size: NA

cdr3_nt: TGTGCCAGCAGCCCAAGACAGGGGCCAGGGGAGACCCAGTACTTC
cdr3_aa: CASSPRQGPGETQYF
cdr3_length: 15
v_call: TRBV7-9
j_call: TRBJ2-5
d_call: TRBD1
clone_size: NA

cdr3_nt: TGTGCCAGCAGCACCTTCCCTAGCGGCCTATCCTACGAGCAGTACTTC
cdr3_aa: CASSTFPSGLSYEQYF
cdr3_length: 16
v_call: TRBV21-1
j_call: TRBJ2-7
d_call: NA
clone_size: few

cdr3_nt: TGTGCCACCAGTGAAGGCGGGGACGCGAACACCGGGGAGCTGTTTTTT
cdr3_aa: CATSEGGDANTGELFF
cdr3_length: 16
v_call: TRBV24-1
j_call: TRBJ2-2
d_call: NA
clone_size: NA

cdr3_nt: TGTGCCACCGTGTCCGGGCCCGGAGGGTCCCACGAGCAGTACTTC
cdr3_aa: CATVSGPGGSHEQYF
cdr3_length: 15
v_call: TRBV5-8
j_call: TRBJ2-7
d_call: NA
clone_size: NA

cdr3_nt: TGTGCCAGCAGCAGTTCCGGGACAGAATTCTTTAACACAGATACGCAGTATTTT
cdr3_aa: CASSSSGTEFFNTDTQYF
cdr3_length: 18
v_call: TRBV21-1
j_call: TRBJ2-3
d_call: NA
clone_size: NA

cdr3_nt: TGTGCCAGCAGCGAACGACAGGGGAATAATAAACTGTTTTTT
cdr3_aa: CASSERQGNNKLFF
cdr3_length: 14
v_call: TRBV2
j_call: TRBJ1-4
d_call: TRBD1
clone_size: NA

cdr3_nt: TGTGCCAGCAGCTTGGGGGGGTACAATGAGCAGTTCTTC
cdr3_aa: CASSLGGYNEQFF
cdr3_length: 13
v_call: TRBV5-6
j_call: TRBJ2-1
d_call: NA
clone_size: NA

cdr3_nt: TGTGCCAGCAGCCAACCCGGGACAGGGGCCTACGAGCAGTACTTC
cdr3_aa: CASSQPGTGAYEQYF
cdr3_length: 15
v_call: TRBV3-1/TRBV3-2
j_call: TRBJ2-7
d_call: TRBD1
clone_size: NA

cdr3_nt: TGTGCCAGCAGCCCCCACGGGACAGGGAGTTCTGGGGCCAACGTCCTGACTTTC
cdr3_aa: CASSPHGTGSSGANVLTF
cdr3_length: 18
v_call: TRBV7-6
j_call: TRBJ2-6
d_call: TRBD1
clone_size: NA

cdr3_nt: TGTGCCAGCACAGACCACCGACTAGCGGACACGGATACGCAGTATTTT
cdr3_aa: CASTDHRLADTDTQYF
cdr3_length: 16
v_call: TRBV16
j_call: TRBJ2-3
d_call: TRBD2
clone_size: NA

cdr3_nt: TGTGCCAGCAGCACCAGAACCGGGACAAACAATCGGCCCCAGCATTTT
cdr3_aa: CASSTRTGTNNRPQHF
cdr3_length: 16
v_call: TRBV9
j_call: TRBJ1-5
d_call: NA
clone_size: once

cdr3_nt: TGTGCCAGCAGCTCCCCACAGGGGATTGGTAATTCACCCCTCCACTTT
cdr3_aa: CASSSPQGIGNSPLHF
cdr3_length: 16
v_call: TRBV5-6
j_call: TRBJ1-6
d_call: TRBD1
clone_size: NA

cdr3_nt: TGTGCCAGCAGCCCTAGGGGACAAGGGCCCTCGGGCAATCAGCCCCAGCATTTT
cdr3_aa: CASSPRGQGPSGNQPQHF
cdr3_length: 18
v_call: TRBV7-2
j_call: TRBJ1-5
d_call: NA
clone_size: once

cdr3_nt: TGCAGCGCCAAGACAGGAGTCACTGAAGCTTTCTTT
cdr3_aa: CSAKTGVTEAFF
cdr3_length: 12
v_call: TRBV29-1
j_call: TRBJ1-1
d_call: NA
clone_size: NA

cdr3_nt: TGTGCCAGCAGTGAGGTGGGGGACAGTCAGCCCCAGCATTTT
cdr3_aa: CASSEVGDSQPQHF
cdr3_length: 14
v_call: TRBV6-1
j_call: TRBJ1-5
d_call: TRBD1
clone_size: NA

cdr3_nt: TGTGCCAGCAGCCGCCAGACGCACTATGGCTACACCTTC
cdr3_aa: CASSRQTHYGYTF
cdr3_length: 13
v_call: TRBV3-1/TRBV3-2
j_call: TRBJ1-2
d_call: NA
clone_size: NA

cdr3_nt: TGTGCCAGCAGCCCCTTAGGGGGACAGACCCTCTATGGCTACACCTTC
cdr3_aa: CASSPLGGQTLYGYTF
cdr3_length: 16
v_call: TRBV7-2
j_call: TRBJ1-2
d_call: TRBD1
clone_size: NA

cdr3_nt: TGTGCCTGGGAGGGTCCCACAGATACGCAGTATTTT
cdr3_aa: CAWEGPTDTQYF
cdr3_length: 12
v_call: TRBV30
j_call: TRBJ2-3
d_call: NA
clone_size: NA

cdr3_nt: TGTGCCAGCACCCGGGACAGGGACACCTACGAGCAGTACTTC
cdr3_aa: CASTRDRDTYEQYF
cdr3_length: 14
v_call: TRBV2
j_call: TRBJ2-7
d_call: TRBD1
clone_size: NA

cdr3_nt: TGTGCCAGCAGCACCGGGACTAGCGGCCACACAGATACGCAGTATTTT
cdr3_aa: CASSTGTSGHTDTQYF
cdr3_length: 16
v_call: TRBV5-4
j_call: TRBJ2-3
d_call: TRBD2
clone_size: NA

cdr3_nt: TGTGCCAGCAGTTTGGCGGGGGGCTCTGGAAACACCATATATTTT
cdr3_aa: CASSLAGGSGNTIYF
cdr3_length: 15
v_call: TRBV6-5
j_call: TRBJ1-3
d_call: NA
clone_size: NA

cdr3_nt: TGTGCCAGCAGCTCCCTACAGGGGGCGCGGCAGCCCCAGCATTTT
cdr3_aa: CASSSLQGARQPQHF
cdr3_length: 15
v_call: TRBV28
j_call: TRBJ1-5
d_call: TRBD1
clone_size: NA

cdr3_nt: TGTGCCAGCACCAGCAGGGTCTATGGCTACACCTTC
cdr3_aa: CASTSRVYGYTF
cdr3_length: 12
v_call: TRBV6-5
j_call: TRBJ1-2
d_call: NA
clone_size: NA

cdr3_nt: TGTGCCAGCAGTTCGCGCCGTTCGGCAACTAATGAAAAACTGTTTTTT
cdr3_aa: CASSSRRSATNEKLFF
cdr3_length: 16
v_call: TRBV6-5
j_call: TRBJ1-4
d_call: NA
clone_size: NA

cdr3_nt: TGCGCCAGCACCGTCGACCCAGTCTCTCCTGGGGCCAACGTCCTGACTTTC
cdr3_aa: CASTVDPVSPGANVLTF
cdr3_length: 17
v_call: TRBV4-1
j_call: TRBJ2-6
d_call: NA
clone_size: NA

cdr3_nt: TGTGCCAGCAGCGTAGGAGGGAACACCGGGGAGCTGTTTTTT
cdr3_aa: CASSVGGNTGELFF
cdr3_length: 14
v_call: TRBV9
j_call: TRBJ2-2
d_call: NA
clone_size: NA

cdr3_nt: TGTGCCACCAGTGAGGGACTAGCGGGAGTGGCCTACAATGAGCAGTTCTTC
cdr3_aa: CATSEGLAGVAYNEQFF
cdr3_length: 17
v_call: TRBV24-1
j_call: TRBJ2-1
d_call: TRBD2
clone_size: NA

cdr3_nt: TGTGCCAGCAGTGGACAGGGCCGGACTAGCGGGAGACCCGATGAGCAGTTCTTC
cdr3_aa: CASSGQGRTSGRPDEQFF
cdr3_length: 18
v_call: TRBV28
j_call: TRBJ2-1
d_call: TRBD2
clone_size: NA

cdr3_nt: TGTGCCAGCAGCGTTGCAGGATCCAGCTCTGGAAACACCATATATTTT
cdr3_aa: CASSVAGSSSGNTIYF
cdr3_length: 16
v_call: TRBV5-8
j_call: TRBJ1-3
d_call: NA
clone_size: NA

cdr3_nt: TGTGCCAGCAGCTTAGCGGGAGGAAGGTACGAGCAGTACTTC
cdr3_aa: CASSLAGGRYEQYF
cdr3_length: 14
v_call: TRBV7-6
j_call: TRBJ2-7
d_call: NA
clone_size: NA

cdr3_nt: TGTGCCAGCAGCTTAGGTCCAGGGAAGACTGGAAACACCATATATTTT
cdr3_aa: CASSLGPGKTGNTIYF
cdr3_length: 16
v_call: TRBV7-6
j_call: TRBJ1-3
d_call: NA
clone_size: NA

cdr3_nt: TGCGCCAGCAGCCAACCCGGACAGAGTCTCGACTATGGCTACACCTTC
cdr3_aa: CASSQPGQSLDYGYTF
cdr3_length: 16
v_call: TRBV4-1
j_call: TRBJ1-2
d_call: NA
clone_size: NA

cdr3_nt: TGTGCCTGGAGTGTACTGGGAAAAGTTAACTATGGCTACACCTTC
cdr3_aa: CAWSVLGKVNYGYTF
cdr3_length: 15
v_call: TRBV30
j_call: TRBJ1-2
d_call: NA
clone_size: NA

cdr3_nt: TGTGCCAGCAAATCCAGTTATAGCAATCAGCCCCAGCATTTT
cdr3_aa: CASKSSYSNQPQHF
cdr3_length: 14
v_call: TRBV6-6
j_call: TRBJ1-5
d_call: NA
clone_size: NA

cdr3_nt: TGTGCCAGTAGTAGGGGGGCCGAACGAGACACTGAAGCTTTCTTT
cdr3_aa: CASSRGAERDTEAFF
cdr3_length: 15
v_call: TRBV19
j_call: TRBJ1-1
d_call: NA
clone_size: NA

cdr3_nt: TGTGCCAGCACCCTCGCCGGGACAGTAAATTCACCCCTCCACTTT
cdr3_aa: CASTLAGTVNSPLHF
cdr3_length: 15
v_call: TRBV6-5
j_call: TRBJ1-6
d_call: TRBD1
clone_size: NA

cdr3_nt: TGTGCCAGCACCCCTGGGGGAACTGAAGCTTTCTTT
cdr3_aa: CASTPGGTEAFF
cdr3_length: 12
v_call: TRBV6-2/TRBV6-3
j_call: TRBJ1-1
d_call: NA
clone_size: once

cdr3_nt: TGTGCCAGCAGGTGGGGGAGAAGCACAGATACGCAGTATTTT
cdr3_aa: CASRWGRSTDTQYF
cdr3_length: 14
v_call: TRBV6-5
j_call: TRBJ2-3
d_call: NA
clone_size: NA

cdr3_nt: TGTGCCAGTAGCTTACAGGAATACTATGGCTACACCTTC
cdr3_aa: CASSLQEYYGYTF
cdr3_length: 13
v_call: TRBV19
j_call: TRBJ1-2
d_call: NA
clone_size: NA

cdr3_nt: TGCAGCGTTGGGGGGACAGGAGAGGCGGTCGACGAGCAGTACTTC
cdr3_aa: CSVGGTGEAVDEQYF
cdr3_length: 15
v_call: TRBV29-1
j_call: TRBJ2-7
d_call: TRBD1
clone_size: NA

cdr3_nt: TGTGCCAGCAGGCCTCTAGCGGGGGACACCGGGGAGCTGTTTTTT
cdr3_aa: CASRPLAGDTGELFF
cdr3_length: 15
v_call: TRBV11-2
j_call: TRBJ2-2
d_call: TRBD2
clone_size: NA

cdr3_nt: TGTGCCAGCAGCTACCGACAGGGGGACTATGGCTACACCTTC
cdr3_aa: CASSYRQGDYGYTF
cdr3_length: 14
v_call: TRBV7-2
j_call: TRBJ1-2
d_call: TRBD1
clone_size: NA

cdr3_nt: TGTGCCATCGGCAGGGGCACTGAAGCTTTCTTT
cdr3_aa: CAIGRGTEAFF
cdr3_length: 11
v_call: TRBV10-3
j_call: TRBJ1-1
d_call: NA
clone_size: NA

cdr3_nt: TGTGCCAGCAGCCAAGCGGTGTTTAGCCACGAGCAGTACTTC
cdr3_aa: CASSQAVFSHEQYF
cdr3_length: 14
v_call: TRBV3-1/TRBV3-2
j_call: TRBJ2-7
d_call: NA
clone_size: NA

cdr3_nt: TGCGCCAGCAGCCAAGTAATCGGTGAATTAGGGTCCCAGCATTTT
cdr3_aa: CASSQVIGELGSQHF
cdr3_length: 15
v_call: TRBV4-1
j_call: TRBJ1-5
d_call: NA
clone_size: NA

cdr3_nt: TGCGCCAGCAGCGATGGCAGGGACCTTGAAGCTTTCTTT
cdr3_aa: CASSDGRDLEAFF
cdr3_length: 13
v_call: TRBV5-1
j_call: TRBJ1-1
d_call: NA
clone_size: NA

cdr3_nt: TGTGCCAGCACCTCTAGCGCGGGGGGAGAGCAGTACTTC
cdr3_aa: CASTSSAGGEQYF
cdr3_length: 13
v_call: TRBV2
j_call: TRBJ2-7
d_call: TRBD2
clone_size: NA

cdr3_nt: TGTGCCAGTAGTCAAATAATACCGGGACAGGGGACCTACGAGCAGTACTTC
cdr3_aa: CASSQIIPGQGTYEQYF
cdr3_length: 17
v_call: TRBV19
j_call: TRBJ2-7
d_call: TRBD1
clone_size: once

cdr3_nt: TGCGCCAGCAGCTTGTCGATGTACAGGGGGCAAATTGGCAATCAGCCCCAGCATTTT
cdr3_aa: CASSLSMYRGQIGNQPQHF
cdr3_length: 19
v_call: TRBV5-1
j_call: TRBJ1-5
d_call: TRBD1
clone_size: NA